A single sample is the source of the 9 T cell receptor beta chains below, sequenced in a study of OX40 agonist ivuxolimab in advanced cancers. Assay used: immunoSEQ multiplex PCR; TCRdb lists only in-frame clones, some missing. Found here are about 61,000 clones, less than 90% of them singletons; the top ten hold roughly 0.6%. The source material was CD4+ or CD8+ T cells sorted from blood, sampled in a trial of the OX40 agonist ivuxolimab. Receptor source: an adult with an advanced solid tumor such as melanoma, head and neck, liver or kidney cancer.

On this clone: Relative to the germline gene, one junction end is altered; a read error may explain this. The chain is built from TRBV4-2 and TRBJ1-4, with TRBD1 matching over 9 bases. CDR1 is LGHNA, CDR2 YNFKEQ, per germline. There are 19 residues in the CDR3. CDR3: CASSQEGGQGPLTNEKLFF. The CDR3 nucleotides are TGTGCCAGCAGTCAAGAGGGAGGACAGGGGCCCCTCACTAATGAAAAACTGTTTTTT.

The rearrangement links TRBV19 to TRBJ1-1; 9 nucleotides agree with TRBD1. The CDR3 covers 11 residues. The germline V gene encodes CDR1 LNHDA and CDR2 SQIVND (reference sequence). The ends lost 6 bases at V and 11 bases at J; junction bases unmatched: 4. CDR3 protein: CASRRTGAAFF. The CDR3 DNA reads TGTGCCAGTAGACGGACAGGGGCCGCTTTCTTT.

V usage is TRBV28 and J usage is TRBJ1-2; D ambiguous. Germline values: CDR1 MDHEN, CDR2 SYDVKM. V was cut by 3 bases and J by 9 bases, with 11 bases left in between. This CDR3 is 12 amino acids long. CDR3 DNA: TGTGCCAGCAGTTTGCCCAACAACCGCTACACCTTC. This translates into CASSLPNNRYTF.

The chain employs TRBV30 and TRBJ2-2; D remains ambiguous. Trimming removed 0 bases from V and 6 bases from J, with 8 bases in between. The CDR3 is 13 amino acids. Germline V gene sequence: CDR1 GTSNPN, CDR2 SVGIG (reference sequence). The DNA of the CDR3 is TGTGCCTGGAGTGTAGCCGATTCCGGGGAGCTGTTTTTT. Amino acids: CAWSVADSGELFF.

This chain links TRBV6-5 with TRBJ1-2, with no clear D. Germline CDR1 reads MNHEY; CDR2 reads SVGAGI. This CDR3 comprises 13 residues. V was clipped by 5 bases and J by 3 bases, with 10 bases between them. Here the CDR3 reads CASSTPGHYGYTF. DNA for the CDR3: TGTGCCAGCAGTACCCCCGGCCACTATGGCTACACCTTC.

The chain links TRBV7-8 to TRBJ1-5; D is uncertain. The V gene's germline CDR1 is SGHVS and CDR2 FQNEAQ. The V end lost 3 bases, the J end lost 6 bases, and 27 bases lay between the germline ends. The CDR3 has 19 amino acids. This CDR3 is CASSFSGFATAVLGQPQHF. The CDR3 DNA follows: TGTGCCAGCAGCTTCTCTGGGTTTGCGACTGCCGTCCTGGGTCAGCCCCAGCATTTT.

This clone showed up just a few times. The chain employs TRBV5-4 and TRBJ2-5; D is unclear. V was shortened by 1 base and J by 5 bases, with 15 bases between the two germline ends. Germline V gives CDR1 SGHNT, CDR2 YYREEE (reference sequence). The CDR3 contains 15 residues. The CDR3 DNA is TGTGCCAGCAGCTTGAACAAAGGCCGGGTGGAGACCCAGTACTTC. Protein product: CASSLNKGRVETQYF. Supplemented by reference TRBV5-4 and TRBJ2-5, the full variable domain reads ETGVTQSPTHLIKTRGQQVTLRCSSQSGHNTVSWYQQALGQGPQFIFQYYREEENGRGNFPPRFSGLQFPNYSSELNVNALELDDSALYLCASSLNKGRVETQYFGPGTRLLVL.

This chain connects TRBV25-1 to TRBJ1-1, with no clear D. The V gene lost 7 bases and the J gene lost 1 base, with 4 bases spanning the gap. The CDR3 totals 11 residues. Germline V gene sequence: CDR1 MGHDK, CDR2 SYGVNS. CDR3 sequence reads: CASKRNTEAFF. The CDR3 bases are TGTGCCAGCAAGCGGAACACTGAAGCTTTCTTT.

The J gene is TRBJ1-5, the V gene TRBV5-8, with D perhaps matching TRBD1 (6 bases). The CDR3 spans 16 residues. The V gene's germline CDR1 is SGHTS and CDR2 YDEGEE. Between the trimmed V and J ends, which lost 5 bases and 3 bases, there was a span of 18 bases. CDR3 in amino acids: CASSSGARGNNQPQHF. The CDR3 DNA follows: TGTGCCAGCAGTTCGGGGGCCAGAGGAAACAATCAGCCCCAGCATTTT.